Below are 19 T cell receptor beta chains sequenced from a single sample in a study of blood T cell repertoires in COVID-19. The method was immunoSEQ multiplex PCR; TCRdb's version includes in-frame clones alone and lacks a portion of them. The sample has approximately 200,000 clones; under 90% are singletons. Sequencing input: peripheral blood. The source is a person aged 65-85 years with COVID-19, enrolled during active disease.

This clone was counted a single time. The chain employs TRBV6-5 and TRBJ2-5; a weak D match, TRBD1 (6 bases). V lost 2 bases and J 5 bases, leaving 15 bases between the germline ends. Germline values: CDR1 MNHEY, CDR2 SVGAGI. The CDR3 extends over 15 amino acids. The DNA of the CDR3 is TGTGCCAGCAGTTACACCCAGGGGTTAGTGGAGACCCAGTACTTC. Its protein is CASSYTQGLVETQYF.

CDR3 in DNA: TGTGCCAGCAGTTCTACTCCGGGACAGGGCTACAATGAGCAGTTCTTC. This sequence encodes CASSSTPGQGYNEQFF. The rearrangement uses TRBV7-3 and TRBJ2-1; TRBD1 aligns across 9 bases. Germline V gene lookup returns CDR1 SGHTA and CDR2 FQGTGA. The CDR3 sequence is 16 residues long. After removal of 6 bases from V and 3 bases from J, the junction contained 9 bases not matched to a gene.

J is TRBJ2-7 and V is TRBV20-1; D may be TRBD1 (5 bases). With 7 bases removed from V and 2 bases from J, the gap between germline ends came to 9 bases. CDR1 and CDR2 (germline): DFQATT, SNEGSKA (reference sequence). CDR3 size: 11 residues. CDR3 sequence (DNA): TGCAGTGTTCAGGGCACCTACGAGCAGTACTTC. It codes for CSVQGTYEQYF.

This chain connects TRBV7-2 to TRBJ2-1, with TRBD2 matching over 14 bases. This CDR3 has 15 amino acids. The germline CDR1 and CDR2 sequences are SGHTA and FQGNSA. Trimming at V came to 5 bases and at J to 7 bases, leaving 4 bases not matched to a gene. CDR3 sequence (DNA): TGTGCCAGCAGCCGGGGACTAGCGGGGGCAAATGAGCAGTTCTTC. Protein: CASSRGLAGANEQFF.

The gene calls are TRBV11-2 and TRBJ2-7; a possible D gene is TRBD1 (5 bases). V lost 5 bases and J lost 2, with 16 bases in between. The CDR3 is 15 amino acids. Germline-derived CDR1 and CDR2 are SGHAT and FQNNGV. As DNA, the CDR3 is TGTGCCAGCAGCGCCTCAAGGGGTTTCACCTACGAGCAGTACTTC. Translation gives CASSASRGFTYEQYF.

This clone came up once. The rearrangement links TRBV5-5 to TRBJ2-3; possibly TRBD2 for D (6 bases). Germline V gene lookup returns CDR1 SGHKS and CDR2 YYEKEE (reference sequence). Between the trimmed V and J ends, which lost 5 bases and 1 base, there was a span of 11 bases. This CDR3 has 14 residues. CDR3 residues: CASRRTIGTDTQYF. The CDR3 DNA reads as TGTGCCAGCAGGAGGACTATAGGCACAGATACGCAGTATTTT.

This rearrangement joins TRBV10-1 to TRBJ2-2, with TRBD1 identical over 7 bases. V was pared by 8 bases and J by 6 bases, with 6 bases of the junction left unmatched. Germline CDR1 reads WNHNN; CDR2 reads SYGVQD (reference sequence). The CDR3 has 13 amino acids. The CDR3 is CASDRECPGELFF. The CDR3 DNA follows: TGCGCCAGCGACAGGGAGTGCCCCGGGGAGCTGTTTTTT.

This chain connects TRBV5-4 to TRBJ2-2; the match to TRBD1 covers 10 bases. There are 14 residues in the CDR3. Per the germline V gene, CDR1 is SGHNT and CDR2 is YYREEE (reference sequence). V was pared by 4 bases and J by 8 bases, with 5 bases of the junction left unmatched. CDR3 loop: CASSRGTGVGELFF. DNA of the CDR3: TGTGCCAGCAGCCGGGGGACAGGGGTTGGGGAGCTGTTTTTT. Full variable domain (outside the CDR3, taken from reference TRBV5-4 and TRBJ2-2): ETGVTQSPTHLIKTRGQQVTLRCSSQSGHNTVSWYQQALGQGPQFIFQYYREEENGRGNFPPRFSGLQFPNYSSELNVNALELDDSALYLCASSRGTGVGELFFGEGSRLTVL.

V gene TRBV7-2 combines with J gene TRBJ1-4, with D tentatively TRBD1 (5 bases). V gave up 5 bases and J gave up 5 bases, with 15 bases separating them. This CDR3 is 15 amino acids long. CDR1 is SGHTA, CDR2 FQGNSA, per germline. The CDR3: CASSRRDGINEKLFF. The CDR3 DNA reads TGTGCCAGCAGCCGGCGGGACGGAATAAATGAAAAACTGTTTTTT.

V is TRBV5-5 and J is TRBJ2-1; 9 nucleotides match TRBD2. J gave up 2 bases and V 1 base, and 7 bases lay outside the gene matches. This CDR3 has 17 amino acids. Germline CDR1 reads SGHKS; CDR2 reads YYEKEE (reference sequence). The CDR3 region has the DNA TGTGCCAGCAGCTTGTCGGCGGGAGGGCCCCCCTACAATGAGCAGTTCTTC. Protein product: CASSLSAGGPPYNEQFF.

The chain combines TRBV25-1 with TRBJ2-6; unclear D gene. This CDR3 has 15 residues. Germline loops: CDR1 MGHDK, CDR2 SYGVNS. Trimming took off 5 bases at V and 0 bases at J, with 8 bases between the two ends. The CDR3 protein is CASSRSGSGANVLTF. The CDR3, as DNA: TGTGCCAGCAGTAGATCGGGCTCTGGGGCCAACGTCCTGACTTTC. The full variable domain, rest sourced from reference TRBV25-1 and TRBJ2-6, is EADIYQTPRYLVIGTGKKITLECSQTMGHDKMYWYQQDPGMELHLIHYSYGVNSTEKGDLSSESTVSRIRTEHFPLTLESARPSHTSQYLCASSRSGSGANVLTFGAGSRLTVL.

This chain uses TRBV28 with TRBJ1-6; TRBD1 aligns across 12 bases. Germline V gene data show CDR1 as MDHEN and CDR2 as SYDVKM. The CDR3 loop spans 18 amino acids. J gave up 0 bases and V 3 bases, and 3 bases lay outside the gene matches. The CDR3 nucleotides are TGTGCCAGCAGTTTTGGGGGACAGGGGGCCTCCTATAATTCACCCCTCCACTTT. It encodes CASSFGGQGASYNSPLHF.

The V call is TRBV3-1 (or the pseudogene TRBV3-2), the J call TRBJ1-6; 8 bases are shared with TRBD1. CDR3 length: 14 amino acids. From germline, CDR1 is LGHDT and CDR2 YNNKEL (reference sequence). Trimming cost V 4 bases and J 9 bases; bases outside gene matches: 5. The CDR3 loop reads CASSLGQGISPLHF. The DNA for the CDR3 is TGTGCCAGCAGCCTAGGACAGGGAATTTCACCCCTCCACTTT.

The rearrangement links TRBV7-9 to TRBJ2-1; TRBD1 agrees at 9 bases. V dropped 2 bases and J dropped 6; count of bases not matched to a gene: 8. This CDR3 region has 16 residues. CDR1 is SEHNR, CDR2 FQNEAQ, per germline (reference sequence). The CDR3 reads CASSLPGQGRVNEQFF. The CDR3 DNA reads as TGTGCCAGCAGCTTACCGGGACAGGGAAGGGTCAATGAGCAGTTCTTC.

The CDR3 loop is CASSLAGDNQPQHF. The CDR3, as DNA: TGTGCCAGCAGCTTGGCAGGGGACAATCAGCCCCAGCATTTT. The rearrangement joins TRBV5-4 to TRBJ1-5; TRBD1 might be the D (6 bases). The V gene lost 0 bases and the J gene lost 3 bases, with 7 bases spanning the gap. The CDR3 has 14 residues. CDR1 is SGHNT, CDR2 YYREEE, per germline (reference sequence). The full variable domain, its missing parts supplied by reference TRBV5-4 and TRBJ1-5, is ETGVTQSPTHLIKTRGQQVTLRCSSQSGHNTVSWYQQALGQGPQFIFQYYREEENGRGNFPPRFSGLQFPNYSSELNVNALELDDSALYLCASSLAGDNQPQHFGDGTRLSIL.

CDR3 sequence (DNA): TGTGCCAGCAGTTTATCAGGGGCTTCCCACGAGCAGTACTTC. Protein sequence: CASSLSGASHEQYF. The rearrangement uses TRBV28 and TRBJ2-7; TRBD1 is a possible D gene (6 bases). The CDR3 extends over 14 amino acids. Trimming left V 1 base short and J 5 bases short, with 12 bases between. The V gene's germline CDR1 is MDHEN and CDR2 SYDVKM.

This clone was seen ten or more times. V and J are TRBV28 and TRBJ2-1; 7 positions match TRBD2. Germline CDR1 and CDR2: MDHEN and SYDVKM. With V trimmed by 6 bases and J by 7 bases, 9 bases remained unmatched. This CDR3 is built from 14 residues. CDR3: CASRLPGGANEQFF. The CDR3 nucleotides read TGTGCCAGCAGGCTCCCGGGAGGCGCTAATGAGCAGTTCTTC.

CDR3 protein: CASSVVGSGGTDTQYF. In DNA form, the CDR3 reads TGTGCCAGCAGCGTAGTGGGTAGCGGGGGCACAGATACGCAGTATTTT. The rearrangement links TRBV9 to TRBJ2-3; 8 positions agree with TRBD2. Per the germline V gene, CDR1 is SGDLS and CDR2 is YYNGEE. The V gene end was trimmed by 0 bases and the J gene end by 1 base; junction bases not matched to a gene: 4. This CDR3 comprises 16 residues.

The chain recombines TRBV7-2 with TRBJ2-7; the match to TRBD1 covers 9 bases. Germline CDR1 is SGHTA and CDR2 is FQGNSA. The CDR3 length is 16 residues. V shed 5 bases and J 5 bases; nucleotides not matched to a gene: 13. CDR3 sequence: CASSPNSGTGSHEQYF. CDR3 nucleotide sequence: TGTGCCAGCAGCCCCAATTCCGGGACAGGGTCCCACGAGCAGTACTTC.